The rows below give T cell receptor beta chains drawn from one sample of a study of graft-versus-host responses after intestinal transplantation. Using immunoSEQ multiplex PCR, the repertoire was profiled, and TCRdb retains in-frame clones only, with some absent. The sample lists around 96,000 clones, roughly nine tenths seen once, with roughly 0.17% in the top ten. No antigens are known for them. Sequencing used unstimulated CD4+ T cells sorted from spleen or lymph node cells, obtained before intestinal transplant. The receptors stem from a human donor who received an intestinal transplant. Both conserved end residues are part of each CDR3. D genes are given only for firm matches. Only some rows state a clone size, as once, few, many or a class for expanded clones.

TGCGCCAGCAGCTTTGGGACAGGGAGCTACGAGCAGTACTTC	CASSFGTGSYEQYF	TRBV5-1	TRBJ2-7	TRBD1	NA
TGTGCCAGTGGACTTTACGAGCAGTACTTC	CASGLYEQYF	TRBV2	TRBJ2-7	NA	few
TGTGCCAGTAGTGGAAGGTACAGGGGGCCGGACTATGGCTACACCTTC	CASSGRYRGPDYGYTF	TRBV19	TRBJ1-2	TRBD1	NA
TGTGCCAGCAGCTTGGAGGGGGCAGCAGATACGCAGTATTTT	CASSLEGAADTQYF	TRBV5-4	TRBJ2-3	TRBD1	NA
TGTGCCATCAGGGGGGACAGGGGGCCCGAGCAGTACTTC	CAIRGDRGPEQYF	TRBV10-3	TRBJ2-7	TRBD1	NA
TGCGCCAGCAGCTTGGCTCCAGGGTCTGGAAACACCATATATTTT	CASSLAPGSGNTIYF	TRBV5-1	TRBJ1-3	NA	once
TGTGCCAGCAGTTACTCGAGACAGGGGGCAGGCGAGCAGTACTTC	CASSYSRQGAGEQYF	TRBV6-5	TRBJ2-7	TRBD1	few
TGTGCCAGCTCCAGGGGGGCAGAGACCCAGTACTTC	CASSRGAETQYF	TRBV5-4	TRBJ2-5	NA	few
TGTGCCAGCGCGCGGGAGGGCCCCACAGATACGCAGTATTTT	CASAREGPTDTQYF	TRBV6-1	TRBJ2-3	TRBD2	once
TGTGCCAGCAGCCCCCAACAGGGGACTGGGATGGCTTTCTTT	CASSPQQGTGMAFF	TRBV7-6	TRBJ1-1	TRBD1	NA
TGTGCCAGCAGTGATACTAGCGGGGGATACAATGAGCAGTTCTTC	CASSDTSGGYNEQFF	TRBV2	TRBJ2-1	TRBD2	few
TGTGCCAGCAGACGACAGGGGGCTTTCTACGAGCAGTACTTC	CASRRQGAFYEQYF	TRBV6-1	TRBJ2-7	TRBD1	NA
TGTGCCAGCAACTTATTCGGGGACATGAACACTGAAGCTTTCTTT	CASNLFGDMNTEAFF	TRBV9	TRBJ1-1	NA	NA
TGTGCCACCAGCACTAAGAGCGGGGGCGACATCACAGATACGCAGTATTTT	CATSTKSGGDITDTQYF	TRBV15	TRBJ2-3	TRBD2	NA
TGTGCCAGCAGCGCCGCCCCCCGGGACAGGGTAAAGGGCTACACCTTC	CASSAAPRDRVKGYTF	TRBV9	TRBJ1-2	TRBD1	NA
TGTGCCAGCAGTTCGCTCCGGGACAGCTCCTACAATGAGCAGTTCTTC	CASSSLRDSSYNEQFF	TRBV27	TRBJ2-1	TRBD1	NA
TGTGCCAGCAGTTACTCTTCGGGACAGTCCTACGAGCAGTACTTC	CASSYSSGQSYEQYF	TRBV6-5	TRBJ2-7	TRBD1	NA
TGTGCCAGCAGTTCTGACAGGGGGGGTGAAAAACTGTTTTTT	CASSSDRGGEKLFF	TRBV6-6	TRBJ1-4	TRBD1	NA
TGTGCCAGCAGCTCCGGGACAGCACCTAACTACGAGCAGTACTTC	CASSSGTAPNYEQYF	TRBV7-9	TRBJ2-7	TRBD1	NA
TGTGCCAGTAGTATAGGGGGGCGCCCGTACGAGCAGTACTTC	CASSIGGRPYEQYF	TRBV19	TRBJ2-7	NA	NA
TGTGCCCTGGCTGGCACTGAAGCTTTCTTT	CALAGTEAFF	TRBV30	TRBJ1-1	NA	NA
TGTGCCAGCAGTTACGGAGGAGGAGAGACCCAGTACTTC	CASSYGGGETQYF	TRBV6-5	TRBJ2-5	NA	NA